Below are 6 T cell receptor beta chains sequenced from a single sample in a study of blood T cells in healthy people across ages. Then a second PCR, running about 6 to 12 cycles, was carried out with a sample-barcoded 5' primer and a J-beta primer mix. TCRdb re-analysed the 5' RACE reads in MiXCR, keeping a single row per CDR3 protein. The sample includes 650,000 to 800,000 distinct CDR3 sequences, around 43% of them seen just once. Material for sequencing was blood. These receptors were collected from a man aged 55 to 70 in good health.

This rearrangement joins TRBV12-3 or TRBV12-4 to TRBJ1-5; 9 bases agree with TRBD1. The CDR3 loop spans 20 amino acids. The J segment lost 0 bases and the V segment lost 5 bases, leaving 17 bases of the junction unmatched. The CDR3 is CASSPFLGTGIPFSNQPQHF. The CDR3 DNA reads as TGTGCCAGCAGTCCCTTCTTGGGGACAGGGATCCCTTTTAGCAATCAGCCCCAGCATTTT.

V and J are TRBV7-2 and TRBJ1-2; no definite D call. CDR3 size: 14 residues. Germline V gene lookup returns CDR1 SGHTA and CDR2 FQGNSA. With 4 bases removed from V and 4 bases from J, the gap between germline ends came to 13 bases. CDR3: CASSSGNLPYGYTF. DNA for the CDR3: TGTGCCAGCAGCTCCGGTAACTTGCCCTATGGCTACACCTTC.

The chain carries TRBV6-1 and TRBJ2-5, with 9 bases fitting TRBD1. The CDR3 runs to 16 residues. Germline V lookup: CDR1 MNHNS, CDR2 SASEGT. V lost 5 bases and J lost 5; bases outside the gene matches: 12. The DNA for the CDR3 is TGTGCCAGCAGTACCGGGACAGGGATCTCTGTGGAGACCCAGTACTTC. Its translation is CASSTGTGISVETQYF.

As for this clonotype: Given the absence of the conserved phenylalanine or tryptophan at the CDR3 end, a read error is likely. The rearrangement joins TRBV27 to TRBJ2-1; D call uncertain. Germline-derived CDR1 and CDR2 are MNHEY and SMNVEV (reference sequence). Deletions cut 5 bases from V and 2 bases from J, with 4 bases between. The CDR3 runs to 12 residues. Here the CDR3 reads CASSDTYNEQFL. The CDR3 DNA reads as TGTGCCAGCAGTGATACCTACAATGAGCAGTTCTTA.

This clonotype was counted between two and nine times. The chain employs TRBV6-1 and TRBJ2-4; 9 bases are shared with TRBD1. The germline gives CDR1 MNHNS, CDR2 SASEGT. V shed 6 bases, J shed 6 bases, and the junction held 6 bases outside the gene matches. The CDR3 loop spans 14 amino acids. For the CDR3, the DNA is TGTGCCAGCAGCGGGGACAGGGCTGTAAACATTCAGTACTTC. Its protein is CASSGDRAVNIQYF.

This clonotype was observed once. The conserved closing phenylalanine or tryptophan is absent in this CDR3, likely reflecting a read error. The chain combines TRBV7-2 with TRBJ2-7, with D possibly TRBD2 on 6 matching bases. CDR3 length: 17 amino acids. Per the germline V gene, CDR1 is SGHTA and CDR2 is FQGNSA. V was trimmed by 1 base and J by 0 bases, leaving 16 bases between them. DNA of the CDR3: TGTGCCAGCAGCTTAGGCGGGGCATTTGGAAGCTCCTACGAGCAGTACTCC. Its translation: CASSLGGAFGSSYEQYS.